These 5 T cell receptor beta chains originate from one sample sequenced in a study of CD8+ T cells in alopecia areata (dated by TCRdb to the late 2010s). The library was built by means of the immunoSEQ multiplex PCR assay. To provide template for TCR sequencing, every sample had RNA extracted and reverse transcribed into cDNA. In its TCRdb copy, this immuneACCESS table keeps in-frame sequences only and misses some clones. Where compared with another copy, unresolved V genes explain less than half of these, and the others have no known cause. The sample table contains 150,000 to 200,000 clones; only one count was recorded for around three fifths of them. The ten largest clones take up over 12% of the sample. This specimen's time point label, per the study, means: baseline before oral tofacitinib. The specimen comprised CD4+ T cells sorted from blood, sampled at week 0. Receptor source: a human donor with alopecia areata.

The V gene is TRBV30, the J gene TRBJ2-5; D assignment may be TRBD1 or TRBD2 (5 bases each). CDR1 is GTSNPN, CDR2 SVGIG, per germline (reference sequence). This CDR3 comprises 15 residues. The V gene lost 6 bases and the J gene lost 5 bases, with 22 bases spanning the gap. CDR3 sequence (DNA): TGTGCCTGCACCCCAGGGAGCTCTGCTGTGGAGACCCAGTACTTC. Its translation is CACTPGSSAVETQYF.

Remarks on this clone: Other nucleotide sequences from this sample produce the same CDR3. The V gene is TRBV5-1, the J gene TRBJ2-5; D not certain. The CDR3 totals 11 residues. Germline V gene data show CDR1 as SGHRS and CDR2 as YFSETQ. Deletions cut 3 bases from V and 0 bases from J, with 0 bases between. This chain's CDR3 is CASSYQETQYF. Here the CDR3 DNA reads TGCGCCAGCAGCTACCAAGAGACCCAGTACTTC.

The rearrangement uses TRBV6-5 and TRBJ2-2, with a weak D call TRBD2 (5 bases). The V end lost 2 bases, the J end lost 0 bases, and 7 bases lay between the germline ends. Germline CDR1 MNHEY, CDR2 SVGAGI. This CDR3 has 15 amino acids. Written as DNA, the CDR3 is TGTGCCAGCAGTTACCGGGGTGCGAACACCGGGGAGCTGTTTTTT. Its translation is CASSYRGANTGELFF.

Worth noting for this clone: At one of its ends the junction is not consistent with the germline gene, which may arise from a read error. This sequence joins TRBV6-5 and TRBJ2-7, with D maybe TRBD1 (5 bases). The CDR3 runs 13 residues. From germline, CDR1 is MNHEY and CDR2 SVGAGI. Written as DNA, the CDR3 is TGTGCCATCAGTGACAGAAACACCTACGAGCAGTACTTC. Translation gives CAISDRNTYEQYF.

V gene TRBV5-4 combines with J gene TRBJ2-6; no reliable D call. This CDR3 contains 13 residues. Trimming removed 1 base at V and 1 base at J, with 0 bases between. The germline V gene encodes CDR1 SGHNT and CDR2 YYREEE (reference sequence). The CDR3 DNA sequence: TGTGCCAGCAGCTTGTCTGGGGCCAACGTCCTGACTTTC. Its protein is CASSLSGANVLTF.